The 3 T cell receptor beta chains given below trace back to one sample, sequenced in a study of blood T cell repertoires in COVID-19. Libraries were prepared by immunoSEQ multiplex PCR; TCRdb keeps only in-frame clonotypes and omits some of them. The sample has about 130,000 clones; approximately 80% are singletons. Specimen: PBMCs or T cells enriched from blood (not recorded which). Receptor source: a woman between 45 and 65 years old who had recovered from COVID-19.

The V call is TRBV15, the J call TRBJ1-1; D remains unclear. This CDR3 has 15 amino acids. Per germline, CDR1 LNHNV and CDR2 YYDKDF (reference sequence). Deletions cut 5 bases from V and 0 bases from J, with 13 bases between. CDR3 loop: CATSQRGPMNTEAFF. Written as DNA, the CDR3 is TGTGCCACCAGCCAGCGCGGCCCTATGAACACTGAAGCTTTCTTT.

The gene calls are TRBV5-1 and TRBJ2-7, with 8 positions matching TRBD1. The V gene's germline CDR1 is SGHRS and CDR2 YFSETQ. This CDR3 spans 14 amino acids. J was trimmed by 4 bases and V by 3 bases; bases with no gene match: 6. CDR3 region: CASSSGQGEYEQYF. CDR3 coding DNA: TGCGCCAGCAGCTCAGGACAGGGAGAATACGAGCAGTACTTC.

J is TRBJ1-4 and V is TRBV28; 9 bases are shared with TRBD1. Germline loops: CDR1 MDHEN, CDR2 SYDVKM. This CDR3 comprises 14 residues. Unmatched junction bases numbered 6, after V lost 7 bases and J lost 6 bases. CDR3 region: CASISGTGYEKLFF. CDR3 DNA: TGTGCCAGCATCTCCGGGACAGGGTATGAAAAACTGTTTTTT.